This T cell receptor beta chain was recorded in a study of blood T cell repertoires in COVID-19 (dated by TCRdb to 2020 to 2021). In terms of the full investigation: The collaborator samples originated in the United States, Italy and Spain and spanned the acute and convalescent phases of COVID-19. Deeply sampled blood TCRbeta repertoires from subjects exposed to, actively infected with, or recovered from COVID-19 were included in the dataset. The material from the prospective study consisted of cDNA or gDNA derived from T cells, B-cell-depleted T cells, or PBMCs. Samples were obtained from the ongoing ImmuneRACE study (first 160 participants) and from 1,254 subjects provided by 6 global collaborators. The sample metadata nearly always contained a de-identified subject ID, COVID-19 status, age in years and sex. A freely available public database, intended as a resource for researchers studying the immune response to SARS-CoV-2, is where the repertoires were released. HLA class I and class II types, where available, came from metadata supplied by the sample provider rather than from assay-based typing.

CDR1 SGHDT and CDR2 YYEEEE were looked up in the germline V gene. V loses 5 bases of germline sequence and J loses 2 bases, and the interval between the two ends is 14 bases. Reading from cysteine to phenylalanine, the CDR3 counts 16 amino acids. Only the CDR3 part of the read is kept: 48 bases, read in frame from the first base. The research as a whole found: How much clinical and demographic metadata was included differed by source and by participant, and the metadata was provided uncurated.

Note on this clone: Its antigen remains unidentified. Within one base of it there is no much larger clone, and no base qualities were kept.

TCRbeta CDR3 regions were amplified from genomic DNA by means of the immunoSEQ Assay, a bias-controlled multiplex PCR. Per the source publication's procedure: Nucleated cell counts per sample were estimated from amplification of reference gene primers within the assay. Sequence reads were collapsed and filtered to measure the absolute abundance of every unique TCRbeta CDR3 rearrangement. For each sample, productive Simpson clonality was calculated as the square root of Simpson's diversity index across productive rearrangements. As stored in TCRdb, this immuneACCESS dataset retains in-frame rearrangements with V and J assigned. A fraction of the clones does not appear; measured against another copy, unresolved V genes explain less than half of the discrepancy, and the remainder lacks a known reason. The DNA gave D and trimming, while V, J and clone size come from that table. A total of more than 200,000 clones appear in this sample, over 75% of them only once. The top ten clonotypes cover about 4% of the sample.

Participants in the prospective study were enrolled through a virtual design, were aged roughly 18 to 90 years, and lived in roughly 25 United States geographic areas. To assign participants to cohorts, the prospective study relied on clinical history that participants themselves reported in a screening survey and a study questionnaire. Each participant in the prospective study had whole blood, serum and a nasopharyngeal or oropharyngeal swab collected by mobile phlebotomists. Over a roughly 2-month period, participants in the prospective study had the option of providing additional blood draws and questionnaires. Prospective study blood samples were shipped either frozen or at room temperature before DNA extraction.

The chain joins TRBV5-6 to TRBJ1-6, and possibly TRBD1, on 6 matching bases. The sample consisted of PBMCs or T cells enriched from blood (not recorded which). This sequence originates from a man younger than 45 with acute COVID-19. The CDR3 sequence is CASSPGGGTYNSPLHF. The nucleotide sequence is TGTGCCAGCAGTCCGGGAGGGGGGACCTATAATTCACCCCTCCACTTT.